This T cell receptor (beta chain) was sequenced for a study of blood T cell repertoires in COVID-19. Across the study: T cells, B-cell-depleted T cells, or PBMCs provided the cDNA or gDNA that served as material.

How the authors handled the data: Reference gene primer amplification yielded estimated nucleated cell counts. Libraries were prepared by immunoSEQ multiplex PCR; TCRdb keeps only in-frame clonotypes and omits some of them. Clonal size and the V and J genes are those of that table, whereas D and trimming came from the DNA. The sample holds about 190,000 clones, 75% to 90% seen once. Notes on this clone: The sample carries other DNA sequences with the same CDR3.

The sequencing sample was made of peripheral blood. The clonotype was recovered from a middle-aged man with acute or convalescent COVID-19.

CDR3 amino acids: CASSPLSGGPYEQYF. The CDR3 nucleotides read TGTGCCAGCTCACCACTAAGCGGGGGACCCTACGAGCAGTACTTC. The chain has TRBV18 and TRBJ2-7; 8 bases match TRBD2. Germline V CDR1 and CDR2: KGHSH, LQKENI. J gave up 2 bases and V 1 base, and 4 bases lay outside the gene matches. CDR3 length: 15 residues.